A selection of T cell receptor beta chains follows, all from one sample in a study of control samples from healthy donors and cancer patients. Here immunoSEQ multiplex PCR was the method, and the copy in TCRdb shows in-frame clones only, minus some. This table holds about 38,000 clones, 80% to 90% found once. The sample consisted of PBMCs. The receptor source for this set is a woman in her sixties or seventies with lung cancer. Each CDR3 is given with its conserved first and last residue. Fields, in order: D gene, CDR3 length, J gene, clone size, V gene, CDR3 DNA, CDR3 protein. D genes are given only for firm matches. The size entry is marked missing in some rows and otherwise reads once, few, many or a size class.

d_call: .; cdr3_length: 15; j_call: TRBJ2-3; clone_size: .; v_call: TRBV14; cdr3_nt: TGTGCCAGCAGCCAAGAGGGAGCAGCTCTTGATACGCAGTATTTT; cdr3_aa: CASSQEGAALDTQYF
d_call: .; cdr3_length: 15; j_call: TRBJ1-6; clone_size: few; v_call: TRBV19; cdr3_nt: TGTGCCAGTAGTATGGGAAGAAGACGGGATTCACCCCTCCACTTT; cdr3_aa: CASSMGRRRDSPLHF
d_call: .; cdr3_length: 12; j_call: TRBJ2-7; clone_size: once; v_call: TRBV18; cdr3_nt: TGTGCCAGCTCCCCGGATCTGAGCGAGCAGTACTTC; cdr3_aa: CASSPDLSEQYF
d_call: .; cdr3_length: 14; j_call: TRBJ1-5; clone_size: .; v_call: TRBV27; cdr3_nt: TGTGCCAGCAGTTTATCGGGGGGGCAAGGACCCCAGCATTTT; cdr3_aa: CASSLSGGQGPQHF
d_call: .; cdr3_length: 14; j_call: TRBJ2-2; clone_size: .; v_call: TRBV6-4; cdr3_nt: TGTGCCAGCAGCCCCACCCCAGGGACCGGGGAGCTGTTTTTT; cdr3_aa: CASSPTPGTGELFF
d_call: TRBD1; cdr3_length: 13; j_call: TRBJ2-1; clone_size: few; v_call: TRBV24-1; cdr3_nt: TGTGCCACAGGGACAGGTTCCTTACAATCGCAGTTCTTC; cdr3_aa: CATGTGSLQSQFF
d_call: .; cdr3_length: 15; j_call: TRBJ2-7; clone_size: .; v_call: TRBV3-1/TRBV3-2; cdr3_nt: TGTGCCAGCCGTCCTTCCGGGACTTCCACCTACGAGCAGTACTTC; cdr3_aa: CASRPSGTSTYEQYF
d_call: .; cdr3_length: 18; j_call: TRBJ1-2; clone_size: .; v_call: TRBV11-2; cdr3_nt: TGTGCCAGCAGCTTATTCCGTAGGAGGGAGGCAGGGCCCTATGGCTACACCTTC; cdr3_aa: CASSLFRRREAGPYGYTF
d_call: .; cdr3_length: 12; j_call: TRBJ2-2; clone_size: .; v_call: TRBV10-1; cdr3_nt: TGCGCCAGCAGGGGACCGTCTGGGGAGCTGTTTTTT; cdr3_aa: CASRGPSGELFF
d_call: .; cdr3_length: 14; j_call: TRBJ1-2; clone_size: .; v_call: TRBV30; cdr3_nt: TGTGCCTGGAGTGTCCGTCCCCCAGCTGCTGGCTACACCTTC; cdr3_aa: CAWSVRPPAAGYTF
d_call: .; cdr3_length: 14; j_call: TRBJ1-5; clone_size: .; v_call: TRBV18; cdr3_nt: TGTGCCAGCTCCCTCAGGGGAGGGGTTCAGCCCCAGCATTTT; cdr3_aa: CASSLRGGVQPQHF
d_call: TRBD2; cdr3_length: 16; j_call: TRBJ2-1; clone_size: once; v_call: TRBV7-8; cdr3_nt: TGTGCCAGCAGCCTCGACTTAGCGGGAGAGGGAAATGAGCAGTTCTTC; cdr3_aa: CASSLDLAGEGNEQFF
d_call: .; cdr3_length: 13; j_call: TRBJ1-1; clone_size: .; v_call: TRBV5-1; cdr3_nt: TGCGCCAGCAGCTTGGGGATGAGGACTGAAGCTTTCTTT; cdr3_aa: CASSLGMRTEAFF
d_call: .; cdr3_length: 15; j_call: TRBJ2-7; clone_size: .; v_call: TRBV27; cdr3_nt: TGTGCCAGCAGTCCAGCCGCCGGGCTTGAATTCGAGCAGTACTTC; cdr3_aa: CASSPAAGLEFEQYF
d_call: .; cdr3_length: 13; j_call: TRBJ1-2; clone_size: .; v_call: TRBV6-1; cdr3_nt: TGTGCCAGCAGTGAAGGGCAGGGAGGTGGCTACACCTTC; cdr3_aa: CASSEGQGGGYTF
d_call: .; cdr3_length: 12; j_call: TRBJ2-2; clone_size: .; v_call: TRBV5-1; cdr3_nt: TGCGCCAGCAGCTTTCACACCGGGGAGCTGTTTTTT; cdr3_aa: CASSFHTGELFF
d_call: .; cdr3_length: 13; j_call: TRBJ2-5; clone_size: few; v_call: TRBV3-1/TRBV3-2; cdr3_nt: TGTGCCAGCAGCCAAGAAAATCAAGAGACCCAGTACTTC; cdr3_aa: CASSQENQETQYF